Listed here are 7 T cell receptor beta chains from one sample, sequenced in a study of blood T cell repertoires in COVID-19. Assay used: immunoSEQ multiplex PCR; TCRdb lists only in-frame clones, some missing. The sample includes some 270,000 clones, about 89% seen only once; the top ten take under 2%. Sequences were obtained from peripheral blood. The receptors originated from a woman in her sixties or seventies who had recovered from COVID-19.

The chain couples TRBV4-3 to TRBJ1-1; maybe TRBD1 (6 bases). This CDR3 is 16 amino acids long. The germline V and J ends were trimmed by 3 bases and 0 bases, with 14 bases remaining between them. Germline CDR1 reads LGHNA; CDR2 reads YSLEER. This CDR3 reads CASSQEPTGMNTEAFF. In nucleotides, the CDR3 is TGCGCCAGCAGCCAGGAACCGACAGGCATGAACACTGAAGCTTTCTTT.

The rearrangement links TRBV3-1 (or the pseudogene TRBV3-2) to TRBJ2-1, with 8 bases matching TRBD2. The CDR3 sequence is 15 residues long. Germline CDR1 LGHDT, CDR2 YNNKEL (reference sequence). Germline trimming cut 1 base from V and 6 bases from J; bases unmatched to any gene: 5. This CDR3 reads CASSQAGLAGNEQFF. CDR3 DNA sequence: TGTGCCAGCAGCCAAGCGGGCCTAGCGGGCAATGAGCAGTTCTTC.

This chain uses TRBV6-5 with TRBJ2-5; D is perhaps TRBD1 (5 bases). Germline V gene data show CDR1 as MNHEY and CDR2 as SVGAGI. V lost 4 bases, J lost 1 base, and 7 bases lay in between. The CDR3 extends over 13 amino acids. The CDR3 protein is CASSSGRQETQYF. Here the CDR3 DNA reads TGTGCCAGCAGTTCAGGGCGCCAAGAGACCCAGTACTTC.

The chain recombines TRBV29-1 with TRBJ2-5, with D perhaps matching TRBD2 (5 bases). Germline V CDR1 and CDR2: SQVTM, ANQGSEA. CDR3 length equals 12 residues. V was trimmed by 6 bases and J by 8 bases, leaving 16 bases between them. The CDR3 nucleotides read TGCAGCGTAAACACTAGTGGGAGAACCCAGTACTTC. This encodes CSVNTSGRTQYF. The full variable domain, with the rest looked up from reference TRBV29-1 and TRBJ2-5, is SAVISQKPSRDICQRGTSLTIQCQVDSQVTMMFWYRQQPGQSLTLIATANQGSEATYESGFVIDKFPISRPNLTFSTLTVSNMSPEDSSIYLCSVNTSGRTQYFGPGTRLLVL.

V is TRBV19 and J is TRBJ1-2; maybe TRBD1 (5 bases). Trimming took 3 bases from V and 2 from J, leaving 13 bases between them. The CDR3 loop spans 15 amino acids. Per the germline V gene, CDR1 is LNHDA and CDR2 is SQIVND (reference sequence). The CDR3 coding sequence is TGTGCCAGTAGTATTGGGGGGTTTGGAAACTATGGCTACACCTTC. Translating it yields CASSIGGFGNYGYTF.

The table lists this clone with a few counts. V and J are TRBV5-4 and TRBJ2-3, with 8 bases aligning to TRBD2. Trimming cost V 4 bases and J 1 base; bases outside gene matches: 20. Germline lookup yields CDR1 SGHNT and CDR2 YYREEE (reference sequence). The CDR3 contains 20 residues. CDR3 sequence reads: CASSPSAYGGGFVGTDTQYF. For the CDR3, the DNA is TGTGCCAGCAGCCCAAGCGCATACGGGGGGGGTTTTGTGGGCACAGATACGCAGTATTTT.

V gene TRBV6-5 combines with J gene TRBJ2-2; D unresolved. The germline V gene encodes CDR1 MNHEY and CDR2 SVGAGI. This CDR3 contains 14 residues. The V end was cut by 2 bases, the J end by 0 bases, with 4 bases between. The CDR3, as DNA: TGTGCCAGCAGTTACCCCACGAACACCGGGGAGCTGTTTTTT. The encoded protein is CASSYPTNTGELFF.